Each of the 21 T cell receptor beta chains below was sequenced from the same sample in a study of a mutant IDH1 vaccine in newly diagnosed glioma. As for time point: week 35, safety follow-up. Topical imiquimod was applied with each vaccine dose, which held 300 ug of mutant IDH1 20-mer peptide. Sequencing was performed with immunoSEQ multiplex PCR; in TCRdb, only in-frame clones are kept and a portion is missing. The table records 60,000 or so clones, approximately 80% of them present only once. No antigen has been assigned to these receptors. This material consisted of PBMCs, taken from a glioma patient whose treatment included an IDH1 peptide vaccine. These receptors were taken from a man aged 30-40 years with glioma.

The chain is built from TRBV11-1 and TRBJ1-2; D may be TRBD1 (5 bases). V was trimmed by 7 bases and J by 6 bases, leaving 24 bases between them. This CDR3 is 16 amino acids long. The germline V gene encodes CDR1 SGHAT and CDR2 FQDESV (reference sequence). This CDR3 is CASTLSDIPTSDGYTF. Written as DNA, the CDR3 is TGTGCCAGCACCCTTTCGGACATCCCCACATCAGATGGCTACACCTTC.

The chain is built from TRBV27 and TRBJ2-3; D not resolved. The germline V and J ends were trimmed by 1 base and 2 bases, with 4 bases remaining between them. The CDR3 extends over 13 amino acids. Germline CDR1 is MNHEY and CDR2 is SMNVEV (reference sequence). In nucleotides, the CDR3 is TGTGCCAGCAGTTTATTCCACACAGATACGCAGTATTTT. It specifies CASSLFHTDTQYF.

V usage is TRBV7-9 and J usage is TRBJ1-4, with D maybe TRBD1 (5 bases). This CDR3 is 17 amino acids long. V was trimmed by 5 bases and J by 10 bases, leaving 26 bases between them. Looked up from germline, CDR1 is SEHNR and CDR2 is FQNEAQ (reference sequence). Here the CDR3 DNA reads TGTGCCAGCAGCGCAGAAGCGCCGGGACTAGGTGTGGCAAAACTGTTTTTT. It translates to CASSAEAPGLGVAKLFF.

The rearrangement uses TRBV28 and TRBJ1-5, with a tentative D call TRBD1 (5 bases). V lost 1 base to trimming and J lost 1 base, with 11 bases between them. Per germline, CDR1 MDHEN and CDR2 SYDVKM. This CDR3 spans 16 amino acids. The DNA of the CDR3 is TGTGCCAGCAGTTTATCAGGGTGGGGGAGCAATCAGCCCCAGCATTTT. Translating gives CASSLSGWGSNQPQHF.

V gene TRBV19 combines with J gene TRBJ2-1; TRBD1 matches 8 bases. In germline, CDR1 is LNHDA, CDR2 SQIVND (reference sequence). V lost 5 bases and J lost 2; bases outside the gene matches: 2. The length of the CDR3 is 14 residues. CDR3 sequence (DNA): TGTGCCAGTAGTTGGGGACAGGCCTACAATGAGCAGTTCTTC. Amino acid sequence: CASSWGQAYNEQFF.

This clone was detected only once. V and J are TRBV5-1 and TRBJ2-1; D unclear. V was cut by 2 bases and J by 5 bases, with 8 bases left in between. This CDR3 spans 13 amino acids. The germline gives CDR1 SGHRS, CDR2 YFSETQ. The CDR3 reads CASSLPSHNEQFF. The DNA of the CDR3 is TGCGCCAGCAGCTTACCTAGTCACAATGAGCAGTTCTTC.

This clone has only one observation. The V gene is TRBV10-3, the J gene TRBJ1-4; 9 bases agree with TRBD1. Germline trimming cut 6 bases from V and 4 bases from J; bases unmatched to any gene: 6. CDR1 is ENHRY, CDR2 SYGVKD, per germline. The CDR3 runs to 15 residues. CDR3 sequence (DNA): TGTGCCATCAGGGCCGGGACAGGGCTTAATGAAAAACTGTTTTTT. The encoded protein is CAIRAGTGLNEKLFF.

The chain is built from TRBV20-1 and TRBJ2-5; D is undetermined. The germline V gene encodes CDR1 DFQATT and CDR2 SNEGSKA (reference sequence). V was clipped by 5 bases and J by 2 bases, with 3 bases between them. This CDR3 region has 10 residues. The DNA for the CDR3 is TGCAGTGCTTCTCAAGAGACCCAGTACTTC. It yields the protein CSASQETQYF.

Concerning this clone itself: Other DNA sequences within the sample encode an identical CDR3. The chain is built from TRBV5-1 and TRBJ1-5; 7 nucleotides agree with TRBD1. This CDR3 is built from 14 residues. V trimming: 0 bases; J trimming: 5 bases; junction bases outside the gene matches: 2. CDR1 and CDR2 from the germline V gene are SGHRS and YFSETQ. The CDR3 region is CASSLGQGDQPQHF. CDR3 DNA: TGCGCCAGCAGCTTGGGACAGGGAGATCAGCCCCAGCATTTT.

The CDR3 sequence: CASSTSGRHSYNEQFF. The CDR3 DNA is TGTGCCAGTAGTACCAGCGGAAGACACTCCTACAATGAGCAGTTCTTC. V is TRBV19 and J is TRBJ2-1; TRBD2 might be the D (5 bases). V was cut by 4 bases and J by 0 bases, with 13 bases left in between. The CDR3 is made up of 16 amino acids. Germline assignment: CDR1 LNHDA and CDR2 SQIVND (reference sequence).

This chain links TRBV2 with TRBJ2-6; 7 nucleotides agree with TRBD1. The CDR3 extends over 13 amino acids. The J segment lost 3 bases and the V segment lost 10 bases, leaving 3 bases of the junction unmatched. Germline V gene lookup returns CDR1 SNHLY and CDR2 FYNNEI. The CDR3 DNA reads TGTGCCAACAGGGGAGATGGGGCCAACGTCCTGACTTTC. This sequence encodes CANRGDGANVLTF.

The V and J genes are TRBV5-1 and TRBJ1-2; 9 bases fit TRBD1. This CDR3 contains 15 residues. Trimming removed 4 bases from V and 3 bases from J; junction bases left unmatched: 7. Germline CDR1 is SGHRS and CDR2 is YFSETQ. CDR3 bases: TGCGCCAGCAGCAGAGGACAGGGGCTGGACTATGGCTACACCTTC. Amino acid sequence: CASSRGQGLDYGYTF.

This clone was counted between two and nine times. The chain joins TRBV4-2 to TRBJ1-1; unclear D gene. Trimming took 4 bases from V and 1 from J, leaving 16 bases between them. Germline V gene sequence: CDR1 LGHNA, CDR2 YNFKEQ. This CDR3 contains 16 residues. The CDR3 is CASSPRSPSPNTEAFF. The CDR3 DNA follows: TGTGCCAGCAGCCCCCGATCGCCATCCCCGAACACTGAAGCTTTCTTT.

The sample holds a few counts of this clone. J is TRBJ2-2 and V is TRBV6-1, with 9 nucleotides matching TRBD1. The V segment lost 1 base and the J segment 3 bases; nucleotides outside the gene matches: 3. The CDR3 extends over 16 amino acids. CDR1 MNHNS and CDR2 SASEGT come from the germline V gene. As DNA, the CDR3 is TGTGCCAGCAGTGAAGGACAGGGGGATGACACCGGGGAGCTGTTTTTT. This sequence encodes CASSEGQGDDTGELFF.

The rearrangement joins TRBV6-1 to TRBJ2-3; 10 bases agree with TRBD1. Germline loops: CDR1 MNHNS, CDR2 SASEGT. The CDR3 consists of 14 residues. With 8 bases clipped from V and 5 bases from J, the junction kept 7 bases outside the gene matches. The CDR3 DNA reads TGTGCCAGCTCAAGACAGGGGGCGCGAGATACGCAGTATTTT. Its protein product is CASSRQGARDTQYF.

The chain has TRBV6-6 and TRBJ1-3; perhaps TRBD1 as D (5 bases). V dropped 9 bases and J dropped 3 bases, with 15 bases sitting between them. Germline assignment: CDR1 MNHNY and CDR2 SVGAGI (reference sequence). CDR3 length equals 14 residues. Written as DNA, the CDR3 is TGTGCCAGTATTTTCGGGGACGGTGGAAACACCATATATTTT. Its protein product is CASIFGDGGNTIYF.

This chain connects TRBV6-6 to TRBJ1-2, with D possibly TRBD1 on 5 matching bases. This CDR3 contains 15 residues. Germline assignment: CDR1 MNHNY and CDR2 SVGAGI (reference sequence). V was pared by 7 bases and J by 1 base, with 16 bases between. The CDR3 DNA reads TGTGCCAGCACCCGGTGGGGGGGAAGTAACTATGGCTACACCTTC. Amino acid sequence: CASTRWGGSNYGYTF.

The table lists this clone with a few counts. The chain couples TRBV29-1 to TRBJ1-2; TRBD1 matches at 7 bases. With 6 bases clipped from V and 2 bases from J, the junction kept 3 bases outside the gene matches. The length of the CDR3 is 12 residues. Per the germline V gene, CDR1 is SQVTM and CDR2 is ANQGSEA. In DNA form, the CDR3 reads TGCAGCGTGGAGACAGGGAACTATGGCTACACCTTC. The encoded protein is CSVETGNYGYTF.

This clone was seen only once. V and J are TRBV27 and TRBJ1-1; D uncertain. The CDR3 loop spans 15 amino acids. Germline V gene lookup returns CDR1 MNHEY and CDR2 SMNVEV (reference sequence). With 7 bases removed from V and 7 bases from J, the gap between germline ends came to 22 bases. CDR3 in DNA: TGTGCCAGCACACTCGAGTGGGGTGCGATCGGTGAAGCTTTCTTT. It encodes CASTLEWGAIGEAFF.

This clone was observed once. The rearrangement links TRBV7-9 to TRBJ2-7, with 7 nucleotides matching TRBD1. CDR3 length: 16 residues. From germline, CDR1 is SEHNR and CDR2 FQNEAQ (reference sequence). J was trimmed by 0 bases and V by 1 base; bases with no gene match: 6. CDR3 loop: CASSLVFRGSSYEQYF. DNA for the CDR3: TGTGCCAGCAGCTTAGTGTTCAGGGGGAGCTCCTACGAGCAGTACTTC.

The CDR3 DNA reads as TGTGCCAGCAGACGTACACCGGGACAGCAAGAGACCCAGTACTTC. It specifies CASRRTPGQQETQYF. V usage is TRBV27 and J usage is TRBJ2-5; 7 nucleotides agree with TRBD1. V trimming: 6 bases; J trimming: 2 bases; junction bases outside the gene matches: 9. The length of the CDR3 is 15 residues. Germline values: CDR1 MNHEY, CDR2 SMNVEV (reference sequence).